These 21 T cell receptor beta chains share one sample of origin, sequenced in a study of OX40 agonist ivuxolimab in advanced cancers. Using immunoSEQ multiplex PCR, the repertoire was profiled, and TCRdb retains in-frame clones only, with some absent. The sample consists of 45,000 to 60,000 clones, more than 85% of them appearing once. The starting material was CD4+ or CD8+ T cells sorted from blood, obtained in a trial of the OX40 agonist ivuxolimab. These receptors were obtained from an adult with an advanced solid tumor such as melanoma, head and neck, liver or kidney cancer.

The chain joins TRBV28 to TRBJ1-5, with 9 bases that match TRBD1. This CDR3 comprises 17 residues. The V gene end was trimmed by 3 bases and the J gene end by 5 bases; junction bases not matched to a gene: 11. Germline values: CDR1 MDHEN, CDR2 SYDVKM. Here the CDR3 reads CASSFSPGRTGDQPQHF. CDR3 sequence (DNA): TGTGCCAGCAGTTTTTCCCCAGGGCGGACAGGGGATCAGCCCCAGCATTTT. Supplemented by reference TRBV28 and TRBJ1-5, the full variable domain reads DVKVTQSSRYLVKRTGEKVFLECVQDMDHENMFWYRQDPGLGLRLIYFSYDVKMKEKGDIPEGYSVSREKKERFSLILESASTNQTSMYLCASSFSPGRTGDQPQHFGDGTRLSIL.

This clone appeared once. One end of the junction is discordant with germline, which a read error may explain. V gene TRBV4-1 combines with J gene TRBJ2-2, with 8 bases that match TRBD2. The CDR3 is made up of 17 amino acids. CDR1 is MGHRA and CDR2 is YSYEKL in the germline V gene. CDR3 amino acids: CASSLHPGTREHRGAVF. CDR3 DNA sequence: TGCGCCAGCAGCCTCCACCCCGGGACTAGAGAACACCGGGGAGCTGTTTTT.

The chain uses TRBV2 and TRBJ1-1, with D perhaps matching TRBD1 (5 bases). CDR3 length: 15 amino acids. Per the germline V gene, CDR1 is SNHLY and CDR2 is FYNNEI. V lost 6 bases, J lost 1 base, and 15 bases lay in between. In DNA, the CDR3 is TGTGCCAGCAGCCTGCGGGGACTGGGGAACACTGAAGCTTTCTTT. It is translated as CASSLRGLGNTEAFF. Together with reference TRBV2 and TRBJ1-1, the CDR3 gives the full variable domain: EPEVTQTPSHQVTQMGQEVILRCVPISNHLYFYWYRQILGQKVEFLVSFYNNEISEKSEIFDDQFSVERPDGSNFTLKIRSTKLEDSAMYFCASSLRGLGNTEAFFGQGTRLTVV.

The rearrangement joins TRBV6-5 to TRBJ1-4; TRBD1 matches 8 bases. This CDR3 region has 15 residues. V shed 7 bases, J shed 8 bases, and the junction held 12 bases outside the gene matches. Germline V lookup: CDR1 MNHEY, CDR2 SVGAGI. The DNA for the CDR3 is TGTGCCAGCAAGATCCTACAGGGGGGACGGGAAAAACTGTTTTTT. Residues: CASKILQGGREKLFF.

This sequence joins TRBV7-8 and TRBJ2-3, with D uncertain. The V gene lost 5 bases and the J gene lost 0 bases, with 12 bases spanning the gap. Germline CDR1 is SGHVS and CDR2 is FQNEAQ. CDR3 size: 15 residues. The CDR3, as DNA: TGTGCCAGCAGCCCCCCTTCGCGGAGCACAGATACGCAGTATTTT. It codes for CASSPPSRSTDTQYF. Full variable domain (remainder filled in from reference TRBV7-8 and TRBJ2-3): GAGVSQSPRYKVAKRGQDVALRCDPISGHVSLFWYQQALGQGPEFLTYFQNEAQLDKSGLPSDRFFAERPEGSVSTLKIQRTQQEDSAVYLCASSPPSRSTDTQYFGPGTRLTVL.

The gene calls are TRBV20-1 and TRBJ2-7; 8 bases agree with TRBD1. The V gene's germline CDR1 is DFQATT and CDR2 SNEGSKA (reference sequence). This CDR3 comprises 11 residues. Germline trimming cut 3 bases from V and 6 bases from J; bases unmatched to any gene: 1. The CDR3 protein is CSASTGGEQYF. In DNA form, the CDR3 reads TGCAGTGCTAGCACAGGGGGCGAGCAGTACTTC.

DNA of the CDR3: TGTGCCAGCAGTGAAGGTCGACTCCAGCATTTT. Its translation is CASSEGRLQHF. V is TRBV2 and J is TRBJ1-5; D is unresolved. V dropped 1 base and J dropped 12 bases, with 7 bases sitting between them. CDR3 size: 11 residues. Germline loops: CDR1 SNHLY, CDR2 FYNNEI.

The J gene is TRBJ2-5, the V gene TRBV5-8, with 10 nucleotides matching TRBD2. The V gene's germline CDR1 is SGHTS and CDR2 YDEGEE. This CDR3 comprises 15 residues. The V gene end was trimmed by 4 bases and the J gene end by 9 bases; junction bases not matched to a gene: 12. CDR3 nucleotides: TGTGCCAGCAGCAGGACTAGCGGAAGTTATGGGGCCCAGTACTTC. Amino acid sequence: CASSRTSGSYGAQYF. Based on the CDR3 plus reference TRBV5-8 and TRBJ2-5, the full variable domain is EAGVTQSPTHLIKTRGQQATLRCSPISGHTSVYWYQQALGLGLQFLLWYDEGEERNRGNFPPRFSGRQFPNYSSELNVNALELEDSALYLCASSRTSGSYGAQYFGPGTRLLVL.

V gene TRBV10-1 combines with J gene TRBJ1-2; a weak D match, TRBD1 (5 bases). Trimming took 7 bases from V and 6 from J, leaving 21 bases between them. The length of the CDR3 is 15 residues. Germline V lookup: CDR1 WNHNN, CDR2 SYGVQD (reference sequence). The CDR3 protein is CASIGPPTEYHGYTF. The CDR3 nucleotides read TGCGCCAGCATAGGCCCCCCGACAGAATACCATGGCTACACCTTC.

The V call is TRBV10-1, the J call TRBJ2-1, with 12 bases fitting TRBD2. The CDR3 is made up of 15 amino acids. Germline CDR1 is WNHNN and CDR2 is SYGVQD (reference sequence). Trimming at V came to 6 bases and at J to 8 bases, leaving 8 bases not matched to a gene. CDR3 sequence reads: CASSHGLAGRDEQFF. In DNA form, the CDR3 reads TGCGCCAGCAGCCACGGACTAGCGGGACGGGATGAGCAGTTCTTC.

This sequence joins TRBV11-2 and TRBJ2-5, with TRBD2 matching 8 bases. Per the germline V gene, CDR1 is SGHAT and CDR2 is FQNNGV. Germline trimming cut 1 base from V and 3 bases from J; bases unmatched to any gene: 1. This CDR3 comprises 14 residues. Here the CDR3 DNA reads TGTGCCAGCAGCTTAGCGGGGGGGAAAGAGACCCAGTACTTC. The encoded protein is CASSLAGGKETQYF.

The chain couples TRBV5-1 to TRBJ2-5; D not certain. This CDR3 has 13 amino acids. Germline V gives CDR1 SGHRS, CDR2 YFSETQ. V shed 4 bases and J shed 5 bases, with 12 bases lying between them. The CDR3 DNA follows: TGCGCCAGCAGCCCCCCGGGTTCGGAGACCCAGTACTTC. Residues: CASSPPGSETQYF.

V usage is TRBV12-2 and J usage is TRBJ1-2. TRBV12-2 is tagged as a pseudogene. The CDR3 contains 16 residues. The CDR3 nucleotides read TGTGCAAGTCGCCACCTCCCGCGGCAGGCCACCGGTGGCTACACCTTC. Translation gives CASRHLPRQATGGYTF.

The chain is built from TRBV7-9 and TRBJ2-5; tentatively, D is TRBD1 (6 bases). The CDR3 is 14 residues long. V dropped 5 bases and J dropped 0 bases, with 10 bases sitting between them. The germline gives CDR1 SEHNR, CDR2 FQNEAQ (reference sequence). CDR3 in DNA: TGTGCCAGCAGCCTCACAGGGAACCAAGAGACCCAGTACTTC. Translated: CASSLTGNQETQYF.

This chain uses TRBV4-2 with TRBJ1-5; a possible D gene is TRBD1 (6 bases). Germline CDR1 LGHNA, CDR2 YNFKEQ. Trimming removed 4 bases from V and 5 bases from J, with 9 bases in between. This CDR3 has 13 amino acids. The CDR3 loop is CASSPQGDQPQHF. DNA for the CDR3: TGTGCCAGCAGCCCACAGGGAGATCAGCCCCAGCATTTT.

V and J are TRBV5-1 and TRBJ1-1, with 9 positions matching TRBD1. The germline CDR1 and CDR2 sequences are SGHRS and YFSETQ. Unmatched junction bases numbered 4, after V lost 2 bases and J lost 2 bases. The CDR3 runs to 15 residues. CDR3 bases: TGCGCCAGCAGCTTACAGGGACAGGGAAACACTGAAGCTTTCTTT. Amino acid sequence: CASSLQGQGNTEAFF. Based on the CDR3 plus reference TRBV5-1 and TRBJ1-1, the full variable domain is KAGVTQTPRYLIKTRGQQVTLSCSPISGHRSVSWYQQTPGQGLQFLFEYFSETQRNKGNFPGRFSGRQFSNSRSEMNVSTLELGDSALYLCASSLQGQGNTEAFFGQGTRLTVV.

The chain is built from TRBV19 and TRBJ2-2; 10 nucleotides align to TRBD1. Germline trimming cut 5 bases from V and 5 bases from J; bases unmatched to any gene: 2. Germline lookup yields CDR1 LNHDA and CDR2 SQIVND (reference sequence). The CDR3 sequence is 14 residues long. The CDR3 DNA sequence: TGTGCCAGTAGTGGGGGACAGGGGACCGGGGAGCTGTTTTTT. Translation gives CASSGGQGTGELFF. The entire variable domain, with the rest obtained from reference TRBV19 and TRBJ2-2, is as follows: DGGITQSPKYLFRKEGQNVTLSCEQNLNHDAMYWYRQDPGQGLRLIYYSQIVNDFQKGDIAEGYSVSREKKESFPLTVTSAQKNPTAFYLCASSGGQGTGELFFGEGSRLTVL.

A single count supports this clone. The rearrangement links TRBV5-4 to TRBJ2-1, with 10 bases that match TRBD2. The trim removed 4 bases at V and 2 bases at J, leaving 6 bases unmatched. Germline values: CDR1 SGHNT, CDR2 YYREEE (reference sequence). This CDR3 is built from 16 residues. CDR3 DNA: TGTGCCAGCAGCGGCAAAGCGGGAGGGGCCTACAATGAGCAGTTCTTC. Its translation is CASSGKAGGAYNEQFF.

The chain carries TRBV28 and TRBJ2-3; possible D gene TRBD1, 5 bases. The CDR3 runs to 17 residues. CDR1 and CDR2 (germline): MDHEN, SYDVKM. V was trimmed by 2 bases and J by 4 bases, leaving 19 bases between them. The CDR3: CASSLRAGLKIADTQYF. The CDR3 DNA reads as TGTGCCAGCAGTTTACGGGCAGGGTTAAAAATCGCAGATACGCAGTATTTT. The variable domain in full, with the rest retrieved from reference TRBV28 and TRBJ2-3, is DVKVTQSSRYLVKRTGEKVFLECVQDMDHENMFWYRQDPGLGLRLIYFSYDVKMKEKGDIPEGYSVSREKKERFSLILESASTNQTSMYLCASSLRAGLKIADTQYFGPGTRLTVL.

The gene calls are TRBV5-1 and TRBJ2-7, with 8 positions matching TRBD1. The CDR3 extends over 15 amino acids. CDR1 and CDR2 (germline): SGHRS, YFSETQ. After removal of 3 bases from V and 0 bases from J, the junction contained 5 bases not matched to a gene. This chain's CDR3 is CASSSWTGLSYEQYF. The CDR3 DNA follows: TGCGCCAGCAGCTCGTGGACAGGGCTCTCCTACGAGCAGTACTTC.

The CDR3 sequence: CASSARDVETQYF. The CDR3 DNA sequence: TGTGCCAGTAGTGCCCGGGACGTAGAGACCCAGTACTTC. The chain joins TRBV19 to TRBJ2-5; D may match TRBD1 or TRBD2 (5 bases each). V lost 5 bases, J lost 4 bases, and 11 bases lay in between. Germline V lookup: CDR1 LNHDA, CDR2 SQIVND (reference sequence). This CDR3 spans 13 amino acids.